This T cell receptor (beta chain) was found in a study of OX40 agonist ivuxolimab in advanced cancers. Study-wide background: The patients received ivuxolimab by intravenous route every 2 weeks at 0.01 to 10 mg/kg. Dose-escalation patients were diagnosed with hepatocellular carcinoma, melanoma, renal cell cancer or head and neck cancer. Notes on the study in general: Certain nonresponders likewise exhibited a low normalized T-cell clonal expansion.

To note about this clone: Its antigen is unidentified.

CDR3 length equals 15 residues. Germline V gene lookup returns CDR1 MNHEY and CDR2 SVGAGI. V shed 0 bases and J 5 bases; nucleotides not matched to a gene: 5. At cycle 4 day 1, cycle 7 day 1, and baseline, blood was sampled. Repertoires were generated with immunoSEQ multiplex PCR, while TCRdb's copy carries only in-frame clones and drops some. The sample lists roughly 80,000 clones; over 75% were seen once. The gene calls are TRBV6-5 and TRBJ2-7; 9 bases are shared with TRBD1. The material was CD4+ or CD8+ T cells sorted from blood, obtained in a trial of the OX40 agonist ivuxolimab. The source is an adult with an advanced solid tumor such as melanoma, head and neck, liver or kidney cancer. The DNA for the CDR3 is TGTGCCAGCAGTTACTCGGGGGACAGGGTTAACGAGCAGTACTTC. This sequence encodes CASSYSGDRVNEQYF.